Listed here are 21 T cell receptor beta chains from one sample, sequenced in a study of neurological immune-mediated disorders. TCRdb re-called the 5' RACE reads with MiXCR, one entry per CDR3 protein. The sample consists of some 78,000 distinct CDR3 sequences, 4.5% to 6.5% of them appearing once. Source material: PBMCs. These receptors all stem from a woman between 25 and 40 years old with multiple sclerosis.

With regard to this clonotype: The junction departs from germline at one end; a sequencing error may be responsible. The chain is built from TRBV7-8 and TRBJ1-5, with D tentatively TRBD1 (5 bases). Germline lookup yields CDR1 SGHVS and CDR2 FQNEAQ. This CDR3 comprises 16 residues. CDR3 residues: CASSLVQGIGNKTQNF. The CDR3 nucleotides read TGTGCCAGCAGCTTAGTCCAGGGAATCGGCAATAAGACCCAGAATTTT.

This sequence joins TRBV14 and TRBJ2-1; D gene ambiguous. The CDR3 spans 15 residues. The V end was cut by 2 bases, the J end by 5 bases, with 13 bases between. Germline V gives CDR1 SGHDN, CDR2 FVKESK. The CDR3 nucleotides are TGTGCCAGCAGCCAAAAGGACGCAGGAAACAATGAGCAGTTCTTC. Its protein product is CASSQKDAGNNEQFF.

The chain combines TRBV5-1 with TRBJ2-3; TRBD2 matches at 8 bases. V shed 2 bases and J 4 bases; nucleotides not matched to a gene: 6. Germline V gene sequence: CDR1 SGHRS, CDR2 YFSETQ. This CDR3 comprises 15 residues. The CDR3 DNA reads TGCGCCAGCAGCTTTGGAGGACTAGCTCCAGATACGCAGTATTTT. Its translation: CASSFGGLAPDTQYF.

This clonotype was seen at least ten times. The chain uses TRBV10-3 and TRBJ2-1; tentative D call: TRBD1 (6 bases). The CDR3 sequence is 13 residues long. The germline gives CDR1 ENHRY, CDR2 SYGVKD. V was shortened by 0 bases and J by 14 bases, with 14 bases between the two germline ends. The CDR3 DNA reads as TGTGCCATCAGTGAGTCGGGGGCTATCAAGGAGTTCTTC. Translated: CAISESGAIKEFF.

In this sample, this clonotype turned up many times. This chain uses TRBV2 with TRBJ2-3; D tentatively reads TRBD1 or TRBD2 (5 bases each). V lost 2 bases and J 4 bases, leaving 16 bases between the germline ends. The germline CDR1 and CDR2 sequences are SNHLY and FYNNEI. The CDR3 covers 16 residues. CDR3 bases: TGTGCCAGCAGTGAATTGGGGCCCACGAGGGCAGATACGCAGTATTTT. Translated: CASSELGPTRADTQYF.

This clonotype was observed at least ten times. The V and J genes are TRBV29-1 and TRBJ2-7; either TRBD1 or TRBD2 may supply D (6 bases each). The length of the CDR3 is 15 residues. Germline assignment: CDR1 SQVTM and CDR2 ANQGSEA. V was clipped by 2 bases and J by 3 bases, with 17 bases between them. The CDR3 nucleotides are TGCAGCGTTGAATTATTCGGGAAGGGGGGCTACGAGCAGTACGTC. Amino acid sequence: CSVELFGKGGYEQYV.

This clonotype was counted ten times or more. The rearrangement links TRBV28 to TRBJ2-7; D is possibly TRBD2 (5 bases). The CDR3 covers 15 residues. V was shortened by 5 bases and J by 5 bases, with 19 bases between the two germline ends. Per the germline V gene, CDR1 is MDHEN and CDR2 is SYDVKM. The CDR3 spells CASSPHLGRANEQYF. The CDR3 DNA reads as TGTGCCAGCAGTCCCCACCTTGGGCGGGCGAACGAGCAGTACTTC.

The chain is built from TRBV20-1 and TRBJ1-1; D might be TRBD1 (5 bases). Per germline, CDR1 DFQATT and CDR2 SNEGSKA (reference sequence). V lost 5 bases and J lost 0, with 16 bases in between. This CDR3 has 15 amino acids. The DNA of the CDR3 is TGCAGTGCTCACAGGAAGACTCTTATGAACACTGAAGCTTTCTTT. Its translation is CSAHRKTLMNTEAFF.

This clonotype has a handful of counts. At one end the junction does not follow the germline gene, possibly because of a read error. The J gene is TRBJ1-6, the V gene TRBV20-1, with D hard to call. Looked up from germline, CDR1 is DFQATT and CDR2 is SNEGSKA (reference sequence). The CDR3 is made up of 19 amino acids. Here the CDR3 DNA reads TGCAGTGCTAGAGATGTCCGGGTTTCCCTGGGGATGGGTAATTCAACCCTCAACTTT. Encoded protein: CSARDVRVSLGMGNSTLNF.

The J gene is TRBJ2-1, the V gene TRBV5-6; D gene unclear. CDR3 length equals 15 residues. From germline, CDR1 is SGHDT and CDR2 YYEEEE. The germline V and J ends were trimmed by 0 bases and 4 bases, with 11 bases remaining between them. The CDR3 sequence: CASSLGTSKYNEQFF. The CDR3 coding sequence is TGTGCCAGCAGCTTGGGGACCTCCAAGTACAATGAGCAGTTCTTC.

This clonotype came up many times. The V and J genes are TRBV28 and TRBJ2-7, with TRBD2 matching 7 bases. Per germline, CDR1 MDHEN and CDR2 SYDVKM. Unmatched junction bases numbered 24, after V lost 6 bases and J lost 4 bases. The CDR3 runs to 19 residues. The DNA of the CDR3 is TGTGCCAGCAGGGGGATCCCCCAGCGGGACCCTAGGCGGGCATACGAGCAGTACTTC. It is translated as CASRGIPQRDPRRAYEQYF.

The genes are TRBV12-3 or TRBV12-4 and TRBJ1-5, with no clear D. The CDR3 runs 14 residues. With 2 bases removed from V and 3 bases from J, the gap between germline ends came to 8 bases. The CDR3 here is CASSLNRANQPQHF. The CDR3 DNA reads TGTGCCAGCAGTTTAAACCGGGCCAATCAGCCCCAGCATTTT.

The chain employs TRBV5-1 and TRBJ2-5; D is possibly TRBD1 (7 bases). V was shortened by 5 bases and J by 5 bases, with 13 bases between the two germline ends. Looked up from germline, CDR1 is SGHRS and CDR2 is YFSETQ. The CDR3 is 13 amino acids. CDR3 in DNA: TGCGCCAGCAGGCGGGGACAGCTGGAGACCCAGTACTTC. This sequence encodes CASRRGQLETQYF.

The sample holds many counts of this clonotype. This chain joins TRBV7-2 and TRBJ2-1; 8 nucleotides agree with TRBD2. This CDR3 contains 17 residues. V lost 4 bases to trimming and J lost 8 bases; unmatched junction nucleotides: 16. CDR1 is SGHTA and CDR2 is FQGNSA in the germline V gene. CDR3 residues: CASSYARLSGRRDEQFF. The CDR3 nucleotides read TGTGCCAGCAGCTACGCCCGACTGAGCGGGAGAAGGGATGAGCAGTTCTTC.

This clonotype was recorded many times. Compared with germline, one end of the junction differs, possibly owing to a read error. The genes are TRBV11-2 and TRBJ2-2; D possibly corresponds to TRBD2 (5 bases). The germline V gene has CDR1 SGHAT and CDR2 FQNNGV. The CDR3 sequence is 14 residues long. CDR3 in DNA: TGTGCCAGCAGCCTAGAGGGGAACACCGGGGAGCTGTTTTTT. This sequence encodes CASSLEGNTGELFF.

This clonotype was detected ten times or more. J is TRBJ2-2 and V is TRBV6-5; D gene unclear. Trimming cost V 0 bases and J 2 bases, with 13 bases left between them. This CDR3 spans 17 amino acids. Germline loops: CDR1 MNHEY, CDR2 SVGAGI. CDR3 in amino acids: CASSYSIFTANTGELFF. DNA of the CDR3: TGTGCCAGCAGTTACTCGATATTCACAGCCAACACCGGGGAGCTGTTTTTT.

This clonotype has more than one count but fewer than ten. Mismatch with germline at one junction end may stem from a read error. CDR3 coding DNA: TGTGCCAGCAGCTTAGAGATGAATAAGACCCAGAATTTT. Translation gives CASSLEMNKTQNF. J is TRBJ1-5 and V is TRBV7-9; D is unresolved. The CDR3 spans 13 residues. The V gene's germline CDR1 is SEHNR and CDR2 FQNEAQ (reference sequence).

This clonotype was counted at least ten times. The chain employs TRBV6-6 and TRBJ2-1, with 10 bases that match TRBD1. CDR3 length: 15 residues. Germline lookup yields CDR1 MNHNY and CDR2 SVGAGI (reference sequence). J gave up 6 bases and V 4 bases, and 6 bases lay outside the gene matches. CDR3 sequence reads: CASSSRDRGLNEQFF. CDR3 nucleotides: TGTGCCAGCAGTTCCCGGGACAGGGGACTCAATGAGCAGTTCTTC.

This chain uses TRBV7-6 with TRBJ1-4, with D tentatively TRBD1 (6 bases). Trimming took off 1 base at V and 6 bases at J, with 12 bases between the two ends. From germline, CDR1 is SGHVS and CDR2 FNYEAQ. The CDR3 loop spans 15 amino acids. The CDR3 loop reads CASSLGTALHEKLFF. DNA of the CDR3: TGTGCCAGCAGCTTAGGGACAGCACTACATGAAAAACTGTTTTTT.

In its sample, this clonotype was seen many times. The chain joins TRBV12-3 or TRBV12-4 to TRBJ2-7; possible D gene TRBD2, 7 bases. The CDR3 contains 12 residues. V lost 2 bases, J lost 8 bases, and 10 bases lay in between. CDR3 coding DNA: TGTGCCAGCAGTTTAACGGGGGGCAAGCAGTACTTC. Its translation: CASSLTGGKQYF.

There are many counts of this clonotype. The chain couples TRBV3-1 to TRBJ2-7, with TRBD2 matching 12 bases. Germline lookup yields CDR1 LGHDT and CDR2 YNNKEL (reference sequence). The CDR3 contains 16 residues. The V segment lost 4 bases and the J segment 0 bases; nucleotides outside the gene matches: 4. CDR3 amino acids: CASSPGTSGFSYEQYF. The CDR3 region has the DNA TGTGCCAGCAGCCCCGGGACTAGCGGGTTCTCCTACGAGCAGTACTTC.